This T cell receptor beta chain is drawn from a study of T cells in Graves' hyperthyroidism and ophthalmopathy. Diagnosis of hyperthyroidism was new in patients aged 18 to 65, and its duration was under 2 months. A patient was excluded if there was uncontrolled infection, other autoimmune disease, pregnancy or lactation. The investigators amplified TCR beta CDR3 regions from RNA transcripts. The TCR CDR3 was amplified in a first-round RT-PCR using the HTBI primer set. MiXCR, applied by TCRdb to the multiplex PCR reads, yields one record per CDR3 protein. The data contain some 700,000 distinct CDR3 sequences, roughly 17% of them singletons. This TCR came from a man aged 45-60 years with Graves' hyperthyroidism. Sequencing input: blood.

The CDR3 DNA is TGTGCCAGCAGCACAGGGGATCAGTGGCAGCCCCAGCATTTT. Its translation is CASSTGDQWQPQHF. V usage is TRBV7-2 and J usage is TRBJ1-5, with TRBD1 matching 7 bases. There are 14 residues in the CDR3. Germline V lookup: CDR1 SGHTA, CDR2 FQGNSA. Trimming at V came to 5 bases and at J to 7 bases, leaving 8 bases not matched to a gene. The full variable domain, in which reference TRBV7-2 and TRBJ1-5 provide the parts outside the CDR3, is GAGVSQSPSNKVTEKGKDVELRCDPISGHTALYWYRQSLGQGLEFLIYFQGNSAPDKSGLPSDRFSAERTGGSVSTLTIQRTQQEDSAVYLCASSTGDQWQPQHFGDGTRLSIL.